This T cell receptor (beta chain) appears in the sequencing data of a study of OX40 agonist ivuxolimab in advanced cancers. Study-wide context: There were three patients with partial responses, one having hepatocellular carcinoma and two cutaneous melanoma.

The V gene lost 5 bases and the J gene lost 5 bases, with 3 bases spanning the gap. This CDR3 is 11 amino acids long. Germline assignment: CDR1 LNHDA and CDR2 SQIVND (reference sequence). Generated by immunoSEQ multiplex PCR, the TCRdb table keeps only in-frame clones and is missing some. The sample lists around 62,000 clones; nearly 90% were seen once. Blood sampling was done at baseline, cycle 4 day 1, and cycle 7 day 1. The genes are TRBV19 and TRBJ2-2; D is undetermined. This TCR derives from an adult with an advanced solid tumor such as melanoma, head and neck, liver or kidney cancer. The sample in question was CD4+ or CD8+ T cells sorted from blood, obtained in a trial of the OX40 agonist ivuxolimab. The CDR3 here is CASSWTGELFF. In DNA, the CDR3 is TGTGCCAGTAGTTGGACCGGGGAGCTGTTTTTT.